Shown below are 31 T cell receptor beta chains from a single sample sequenced in a study of T cells in Graves' hyperthyroidism and ophthalmopathy. Researchers took RNA transcripts and amplified the TCR beta CDR3 regions from them. The HTBI primer set drove a first-round RT-PCR of the TCR CDR3. TCRdb re-analysed the multiplex PCR reads in MiXCR, keeping a single row per CDR3 protein. The table records approximately 620,000 distinct CDR3 sequences, over 11% of them present only once. Sample: blood. The receptors stem from a woman aged 30 to 39 with Graves' hyperthyroidism that later progressed to Graves' ophthalmopathy.

The rearrangement links TRBV19 to TRBJ1-3; D is ambiguous. The CDR3 runs 15 residues. The ends were cut back, 5 bases at V and 4 bases at J, with 15 bases in the middle. The germline CDR1 and CDR2 sequences are LNHDA and SQIVND (reference sequence). CDR3 bases: TGTGCCAGTAGTCGCCTGGAGGGTGCCGGAAACACCATATATTTT. Translating it yields CASSRLEGAGNTIYF.

This clonotype was recorded at least ten times. CDR3 DNA sequence: TGTGCCAGCAGCGAGGGACAGTTCAATCAGCCCCAGCATTTT. Amino acids: CASSEGQFNQPQHF. The genes are TRBV11-2 and TRBJ1-5; 7 bases line up with TRBD1. J lost 3 bases, V lost 5 bases, and 4 bases had no gene match. The CDR3 is 14 amino acids. Germline V gene lookup returns CDR1 SGHAT and CDR2 FQNNGV.

This clonotype was observed a few times. The chain is built from TRBV14 and TRBJ2-3; tentatively, D is TRBD2 (6 bases). V lost 0 bases to trimming and J lost 2 bases, with 15 bases between them. The germline V gene encodes CDR1 SGHDN and CDR2 FVKESK. The CDR3 is made up of 17 amino acids. The CDR3 coding sequence is TGTGCCAGCAGCCAAGATGCTAGCGCTCTATTCACAGATACGCAGTATTTT. Its translation: CASSQDASALFTDTQYF.

In this sample, this clonotype turned up many times. The V gene is TRBV3-1, the J gene TRBJ2-5; 14 bases fit TRBD2. This CDR3 region has 17 residues. V trimming: 7 bases; J trimming: 5 bases; junction bases outside the gene matches: 12. CDR1 is LGHDT and CDR2 is YNNKEL in the germline V gene (reference sequence). CDR3 sequence: CASKLSPGLAGDETQYF. The CDR3 region has the DNA TGTGCCAGCAAACTTTCGCCGGGACTAGCGGGAGATGAGACCCAGTACTTC.

This clonotype was recorded many times. CDR3 region: CASSFRTSGSSDEQFF. The CDR3 DNA follows: TGTGCCAGCAGCTTCCGGACTAGCGGGAGCTCAGATGAGCAGTTCTTC. The V and J genes are TRBV7-8 and TRBJ2-1; TRBD2 aligns across 13 bases. In germline, CDR1 is SGHVS, CDR2 FQNEAQ. The J segment lost 8 bases and the V segment lost 3 bases, leaving 7 bases of the junction unmatched. This CDR3 contains 16 residues. Filled out from reference TRBV7-8 and TRBJ2-1, the complete variable domain reads GAGVSQSPRYKVAKRGQDVALRCDPISGHVSLFWYQQALGQGPEFLTYFQNEAQLDKSGLPSDRFFAERPEGSVSTLKIQRTQQEDSAVYLCASSFRTSGSSDEQFFGPGTRLTVL.

On this clonotype: A read error may be the cause here, since a much bigger clone is one base away. The V and J genes are TRBV3-1 and TRBJ2-1; D perhaps matches TRBD2 (6 bases). CDR3 size: 17 residues. From germline, CDR1 is LGHDT and CDR2 YNNKEL (reference sequence). With 0 bases removed from V and 3 bases from J, the gap between germline ends came to 15 bases. The CDR3 bases are TGTGCCAGCAGCCAAGAGTTCCCGGGAGTTCTCTACAATGAGCAGTTCTTC. This codes for CASSQEFPGVLYNEQFF.

The chain joins TRBV4-2 to TRBJ2-2; 7 bases align to TRBD1. CDR3 length: 15 amino acids. J lost 4 bases, V lost 1 base, and 3 bases had no gene match. In germline, CDR1 is LGHNA, CDR2 YNFKEQ. The CDR3 reads CASSQGGQTTGELFF. CDR3 bases: TGTGCCAGCAGCCAAGGGGGACAGACCACCGGGGAGCTGTTTTTT.

The chain has TRBV10-3 and TRBJ2-7; D may be TRBD2 (6 bases). Per germline, CDR1 ENHRY and CDR2 SYGVKD. With 3 bases removed from V and 2 bases from J, the gap between germline ends came to 11 bases. This CDR3 comprises 14 residues. This CDR3 is CAISERGNPYEQYF. The CDR3 nucleotides read TGTGCCATCAGTGAACGGGGGAATCCCTACGAGCAGTACTTC.

This clonotype came up many times. In DNA, the CDR3 is TGTGCCAGCAGTGAAGACAGGGGGTTGGGGACAGATACGCAGTATTTT. This translates into CASSEDRGLGTDTQYF. The chain carries TRBV25-1 and TRBJ2-3; 9 nucleotides agree with TRBD1. V lost 2 bases, J lost 3 bases, and 6 bases stayed unmatched. Germline V gene data show CDR1 as MGHDK and CDR2 as SYGVNS. This CDR3 comprises 16 residues.

This clonotype was counted at least ten times. The chain uses TRBV7-9 and TRBJ2-3, with TRBD2 identical over 7 bases. The CDR3 has 14 residues. Losses at the gene ends were 5 bases for V and 4 bases for J; bases not matched to a gene: 6. Germline CDR1 SEHNR, CDR2 FQNEAQ (reference sequence). Here the CDR3 reads CASSARTSPDTQYF. The CDR3 DNA follows: TGTGCCAGCAGCGCTCGGACTAGTCCAGATACGCAGTATTTT. Full variable domain (missing parts from reference TRBV7-9 and TRBJ2-3): DTGVSQNPRHKITKRGQNVTFRCDPISEHNRLYWYRQTLGQGPEFLTYFQNEAQLEKSRLLSDRFSAERPKGSFSTLEIQRTEQGDSAMYLCASSARTSPDTQYFGPGTRLTVL.

Many counts were recorded for this clonotype. This sequence joins TRBV24-1 and TRBJ2-3; 12 bases line up with TRBD2. V shed 7 bases and J 2 bases; nucleotides not matched to a gene: 3. This CDR3 comprises 15 residues. Germline CDR1 is KGHDR and CDR2 is SFDVKD. In DNA form, the CDR3 reads TGTGCCACCAGCGGACTAGCGGGGAACACAGATACGCAGTATTTT. As protein: CATSGLAGNTDTQYF.

The table lists this clonotype with many counts. The rearrangement links TRBV20-1 to TRBJ2-7; perhaps TRBD2 as D (5 bases). The CDR3 consists of 18 residues. Trimming cost V 2 bases and J 4 bases, with 27 bases left between them. Germline CDR1 and CDR2: DFQATT and SNEGSKA (reference sequence). CDR3 nucleotides: TGCAGTGCTAGACGGTTGATAGCCGTGGCTCCCTGGACTTACGAGCAGTACTTC. Protein sequence: CSARRLIAVAPWTYEQYF.

This clonotype appeared a few times. The rearrangement joins TRBV9 to TRBJ2-7; TRBD2 agrees at 9 bases. Germline V CDR1 and CDR2: SGDLS, YYNGEE. Trimming removed 2 bases from V and 7 bases from J; junction bases left unmatched: 10. This CDR3 spans 15 amino acids. This CDR3 is CASSVTGGRADEQYF. In DNA form, the CDR3 reads TGTGCCAGCAGCGTTACTGGCGGGAGGGCTGATGAGCAGTACTTC.

This clonotype was detected only once. V usage is TRBV19 and J usage is TRBJ2-3; 7 positions agree with TRBD2. The germline gives CDR1 LNHDA, CDR2 SQIVND (reference sequence). The V gene end was trimmed by 5 bases and the J gene end by 9 bases; junction bases not matched to a gene: 17. The CDR3 covers 16 residues. CDR3 residues: CASSPGLPRRERTQYF. The CDR3 region has the DNA TGTGCCAGTAGTCCTGGTCTTCCGCGGCGGGAGCGGACGCAGTATTTT.

This clonotype counts as medium-sized. In nucleotides, the CDR3 is TGTGCCAGTAGTTTCCTCGCGGTTGGAGCTGAAGCTTTCTTT. Amino acids: CASSFLAVGAEAFF. The chain has TRBV19 and TRBJ1-1; D call uncertain. Trimming removed 5 bases from V and 6 bases from J, with 16 bases in between. Germline CDR1 is LNHDA and CDR2 is SQIVND (reference sequence). The CDR3 length is 14 residues.

At least ten counts were recorded for this clonotype. CDR3 residues: CATSGPNSNQPQHF. The CDR3 DNA is TGTGCCACCAGTGGACCCAATAGCAATCAGCCCCAGCATTTT. The J gene is TRBJ1-5, the V gene TRBV24-1; unclear D gene. Germline lookup yields CDR1 KGHDR and CDR2 SFDVKD. Trimming left V 5 bases short and J 0 bases short, with 7 bases between. The CDR3 is 14 residues long.

The table lists this clonotype with many counts. The V gene is TRBV7-8, the J gene TRBJ2-7, with 7 bases lining up with TRBD2. Germline V gene sequence: CDR1 SGHVS, CDR2 FQNEAQ. J was trimmed by 4 bases and V by 5 bases; bases with no gene match: 8. The length of the CDR3 is 14 residues. CDR3 sequence: CASSQSGVDYEQYF. The DNA of the CDR3 is TGTGCCAGCAGCCAAAGCGGGGTCGATTACGAGCAGTACTTC.

The chain has TRBV27 and TRBJ2-1; possible D gene TRBD2, 6 bases. Germline values: CDR1 MNHEY, CDR2 SMNVEV (reference sequence). CDR3 size: 14 residues. Trimming took 2 bases from V and 8 from J, leaving 13 bases between them. For the CDR3, the DNA is TGTGCCAGCAGTTTAGAGGCGGGATGGGATGAGCAGTTCTTC. Its protein is CASSLEAGWDEQFF.

This clonotype came up many times. The gene calls are TRBV12-5 and TRBJ1-2; no firm D call. Germline CDR1 reads LGHNT; CDR2 reads FRNRAP. The CDR3 is 17 residues long. V was shortened by 2 bases and J by 6 bases, with 22 bases between the two germline ends. The CDR3 region is CASGLPAADASQDGYTF. The CDR3, as DNA: TGTGCTAGTGGTTTGCCAGCCGCCGACGCTTCCCAGGATGGCTACACCTTC.

This clonotype came up many times. The V call is TRBV2, the J call TRBJ1-2; D gene ambiguous. V dropped 5 bases and J dropped 8 bases, with 6 bases sitting between them. The CDR3 length is 10 residues. CDR1 and CDR2 from the germline V gene are SNHLY and FYNNEI. The CDR3 coding sequence is TGTGCCAGCAGTAAGATCGGCTACACCTTC. Translating it yields CASSKIGYTF.

The chain is built from TRBV7-9 and TRBJ1-2, with TRBD1 as a possible D gene (6 bases). Trimming took 5 bases from V and 4 from J, leaving 17 bases between them. Germline V gives CDR1 SEHNR, CDR2 FQNEAQ (reference sequence). The CDR3 is 15 amino acids. The CDR3 bases are TGTGCCAGCAGCCAAACGTCCTCAGGGGCCTATGGCTACACCTTC. Its protein product is CASSQTSSGAYGYTF.

The J gene is TRBJ1-2, the V gene TRBV5-1; D is perhaps TRBD1 (5 bases). V lost 4 bases and J 8 bases, leaving 12 bases between the germline ends. Germline loops: CDR1 SGHRS, CDR2 YFSETQ. CDR3 size: 12 residues. CDR3 region: CASSRTMNGYTF. CDR3 nucleotide sequence: TGCGCCAGCAGCCGGACAATGAACGGCTACACCTTC.

This clonotype appeared many times. The rearrangement joins TRBV19 to TRBJ1-1; 8 positions agree with TRBD1. Unmatched junction bases numbered 5, after V lost 4 bases and J lost 1 base. The CDR3 covers 15 residues. CDR1 and CDR2 from the germline V gene are LNHDA and SQIVND (reference sequence). CDR3 in amino acids: CASSNPGTGNTEAFF. The CDR3 region has the DNA TGTGCCAGTAGTAACCCCGGGACAGGGAACACTGAAGCTTTCTTT. Complete variable domain (other parts from reference TRBV19 and TRBJ1-1): DGGITQSPKYLFRKEGQNVTLSCEQNLNHDAMYWYRQDPGQGLRLIYYSQIVNDFQKGDIAEGYSVSREKKESFPLTVTSAQKNPTAFYLCASSNPGTGNTEAFFGQGTRLTVV.

The rearrangement joins TRBV6-2 or TRBV6-3 to TRBJ2-3; D is unresolved. Trimming left V 7 bases short and J 11 bases short, with 13 bases between. The CDR3 covers 11 residues. Germline CDR1 is MNHEY and CDR2 is SVGEGT. The CDR3 DNA reads TGTGCCAGCAACCGGGTCTCGCTGCAGTATTTT. Residues: CASNRVSLQYF.

This clonotype has at least ten counts. The CDR3 region has the DNA TGTGCCAGCCCGCTAGAGACAGATACGCAGTATTTT. Amino acids: CASPLETDTQYF. The rearrangement uses TRBV7-9 and TRBJ2-3; D is undetermined. The CDR3 runs to 12 residues. The V end lost 8 bases, the J end lost 3 bases, and 9 bases lay between the germline ends. Per the germline V gene, CDR1 is SEHNR and CDR2 is FQNEAQ (reference sequence).

At least ten counts were recorded for this clonotype. In DNA form, the CDR3 reads TGTGCCAGCATGAACAACGAGCAGTACTTC. It codes for CASMNNEQYF. The chain links TRBV2 to TRBJ2-7; D is unresolved. CDR3 length: 10 amino acids. Deletions cut 7 bases from V and 5 bases from J, with 6 bases between. Germline V CDR1 and CDR2: SNHLY, FYNNEI.

The table lists this clonotype with a few counts. The chain uses TRBV12-3 or TRBV12-4 and TRBJ2-1; weak D call: TRBD2 (6 bases). This CDR3 has 12 residues. Trimming cost V 6 bases and J 15 bases, with 18 bases left between them. The CDR3 here is CASSLGTGRPFF. The CDR3, as DNA: TGTGCCAGCAGCCTCGGGACGGGGAGGCCGTTCTTC.

V is TRBV6-5 and J is TRBJ2-3, with a weak D call TRBD2 (5 bases). CDR1 and CDR2 from the germline V gene are MNHEY and SVGAGI. V was shortened by 3 bases and J by 2 bases, with 15 bases between the two germline ends. The CDR3 runs 16 residues. Here the CDR3 reads CASSYSETMYTDTQYF. DNA for the CDR3: TGTGCCAGCAGTTATTCGGAGACTATGTACACAGATACGCAGTATTTT.

The chain links TRBV11-3 to TRBJ2-1, with 7 positions matching TRBD2. V gave up 0 bases and J gave up 2 bases; unmatched junction bases: 10. The CDR3 loop spans 18 amino acids. Germline V lookup: CDR1 SGHNT, CDR2 YENEEA. This CDR3 is CASSLEGFAGEPYNEQFF. Written as DNA, the CDR3 is TGTGCCAGCAGCTTAGAAGGTTTTGCGGGAGAACCCTACAATGAGCAGTTCTTC.

This clonotype was seen at least ten times. The chain joins TRBV4-3 to TRBJ1-1; D is ambiguous. Trimming cost V 0 bases and J 3 bases, with 5 bases left between them. Germline V lookup: CDR1 LGHNA, CDR2 YSLEER. The CDR3 extends over 13 amino acids. The CDR3 loop reads CASSQDGDTEAFF. DNA for the CDR3: TGCGCCAGCAGCCAAGACGGGGACACTGAAGCTTTCTTT.

The rearrangement joins TRBV4-1 to TRBJ1-1; D unresolved. Deletions cut 0 bases from V and 4 bases from J, with 12 bases between. CDR1 is MGHRA and CDR2 is YSYEKL in the germline V gene. The CDR3 loop spans 15 amino acids. The CDR3 DNA follows: TGCGCCAGCAGCCAAGATGTGGGGAGGGTCACTGAAGCTTTCTTT. It yields the protein CASSQDVGRVTEAFF.